A single sample gave rise to the 4 T cell receptor beta chains below, sequenced in a study of blood T cells in healthy people across ages. With a J-beta primer mix and a sample-barcoded 5' primer, a second PCR ran 7 to 11 cycles. TCRdb re-analysed the 5' RACE reads in MiXCR, keeping a single row per CDR3 protein. This table holds around 1,800,000 distinct CDR3 sequences, about two fifths found once. Sequencing input: blood. These receptors came from a human donor in good health.

J is TRBJ2-3 and V is TRBV4-3; D remains ambiguous. V lost 4 bases to trimming and J lost 4 bases, with 15 bases between them. The CDR3 length is 15 residues. Per the germline V gene, CDR1 is LGHNA and CDR2 is YSLEER. The CDR3 DNA sequence: TGCGCCAGCAGCCTAGCTTTTGAGGAAGCAGATACGCAGTATTTT. Residues: CASSLAFEEADTQYF.

The chain couples TRBV5-5 to TRBJ1-5, with D possibly matching TRBD1 (5 bases). The CDR3 consists of 15 residues. The V end was cut by 4 bases, the J end by 4 bases, with 15 bases between. The germline V gene encodes CDR1 SGHKS and CDR2 YYEKEE (reference sequence). The CDR3 region is CASSPQDLANQPQHF. In DNA form, the CDR3 reads TGTGCCAGCAGCCCACAGGACCTCGCAAATCAGCCCCAGCATTTT.

This clonotype was counted between two and nine times. The chain uses TRBV2 and TRBJ2-7, with TRBD1 as a possible D gene (6 bases). The V end lost 4 bases, the J end lost 0 bases, and 19 bases lay between the germline ends. In germline, CDR1 is SNHLY, CDR2 FYNNEI. This CDR3 contains 17 residues. In DNA, the CDR3 is TGTGCCAGCAGTGCCCCGGGACATAAAGGGAACTCCTACGAGCAGTACTTC. Translated, it gives CASSAPGHKGNSYEQYF.

This clonotype has just a few counts. The V call is TRBV18, the J call TRBJ2-1, with 9 positions matching TRBD1. Germline CDR1 reads KGHSH; CDR2 reads LQKENI. Germline trimming cut 0 bases from V and 5 bases from J; bases unmatched to any gene: 5. This CDR3 has 16 residues. The CDR3 loop reads CASSPPDRGEHNEQFF. CDR3 nucleotide sequence: TGTGCCAGCTCACCACCGGACAGGGGTGAGCACAATGAGCAGTTCTTC.